The next 5 T cell receptor beta chains were all read from a single sample in a study of blood T cell repertoires in COVID-19. Repertoires were generated with immunoSEQ multiplex PCR, while TCRdb's copy carries only in-frame clones and drops some. The sample contains about 150,000 clones, around 89% of which appear only once. Sequenced material: peripheral blood. Receptors originate from a man aged 55 to 70 with active or convalescent COVID-19.

This clone was picked up one time. The chain links TRBV3-1 (or the pseudogene TRBV3-2) to TRBJ2-1; 9 bases match TRBD1. This CDR3 has 14 amino acids. Per the germline V gene, CDR1 is LGHDT and CDR2 is YNNKEL (reference sequence). With 3 bases clipped from V and 7 bases from J, the junction kept 4 bases outside the gene matches. The chain's CDR3 is CASSQAGTGNEQFF. The DNA for the CDR3 is TGTGCCAGCAGCCAGGCCGGGACAGGGAATGAGCAGTTCTTC.

J is TRBJ1-1 and V is TRBV6-5; possibly TRBD1 for D (5 bases). V was trimmed by 6 bases and J by 4 bases, leaving 15 bases between them. Germline CDR1 MNHEY, CDR2 SVGAGI. The CDR3 has 14 amino acids. The CDR3 region has the DNA TGTGCCAGCAGGGGACTGCCGGGTGGCACTGAAGCTTTCTTT. The encoded protein is CASRGLPGGTEAFF.

This clone is a singleton in its sample. This chain uses TRBV9 with TRBJ2-5; D is perhaps TRBD1 (6 bases). V lost 0 bases and J 4 bases, leaving 10 bases between the germline ends. From germline, CDR1 is SGDLS and CDR2 YYNGEE. This CDR3 spans 14 amino acids. The chain's CDR3 is CASSVEGGRETQYF. DNA of the CDR3: TGTGCCAGCAGCGTAGAAGGGGGACGAGAGACCCAGTACTTC. The full variable domain, completed using reference TRBV9 and TRBJ2-5, is DSGVTQTPKHLITATGQRVTLRCSPRSGDLSVYWYQQSLDQGLQFLIQYYNGEERAKGNILERFSAQQFPDLHSELNLSSLELGDSALYFCASSVEGGRETQYFGPGTRLLVL.

This clone occurred once. The rearrangement uses TRBV6-5 and TRBJ1-2; 8 bases map to TRBD1. Germline CDR1 and CDR2: MNHEY and SVGAGI. The CDR3 consists of 14 residues. V dropped 7 bases and J dropped 8; count of bases not matched to a gene: 12. The CDR3 loop reads CASKSSGGARGYTF. CDR3 nucleotide sequence: TGTGCCAGCAAAAGCTCAGGGGGCGCACGGGGCTACACCTTC.

The genes are TRBV6-1 and TRBJ1-2; 10 nucleotides align to TRBD1. The CDR3 sequence is 14 residues long. Germline CDR1 reads MNHNS; CDR2 reads SASEGT. J gave up 7 bases and V 3 bases, and 5 bases lay outside the gene matches. DNA of the CDR3: TGTGCCAGCAGTGATAAGACAGGGGGCTTTGGCTACACCTTC. Translating gives CASSDKTGGFGYTF.